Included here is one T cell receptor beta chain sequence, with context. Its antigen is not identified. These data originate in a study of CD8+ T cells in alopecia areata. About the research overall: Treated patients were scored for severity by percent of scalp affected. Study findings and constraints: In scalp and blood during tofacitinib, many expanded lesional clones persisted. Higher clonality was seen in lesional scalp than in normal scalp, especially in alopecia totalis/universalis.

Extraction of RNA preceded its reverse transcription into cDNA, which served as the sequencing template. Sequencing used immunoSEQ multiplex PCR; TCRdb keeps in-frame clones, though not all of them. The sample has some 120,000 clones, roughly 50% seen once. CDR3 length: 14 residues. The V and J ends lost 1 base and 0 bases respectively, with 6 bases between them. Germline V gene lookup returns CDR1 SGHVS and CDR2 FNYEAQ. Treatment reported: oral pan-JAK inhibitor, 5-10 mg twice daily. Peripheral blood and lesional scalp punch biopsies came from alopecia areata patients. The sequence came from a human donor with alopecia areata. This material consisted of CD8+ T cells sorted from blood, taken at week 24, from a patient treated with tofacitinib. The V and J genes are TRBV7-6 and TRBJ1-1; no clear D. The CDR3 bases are TGTGCCAGCAGCTTAGGCGGGGTGAACACTGAAGCTTTCTTT. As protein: CASSLGGVNTEAFF.